This TCR beta chain was sequenced in a study of graft-versus-host responses after intestinal transplantation. About the study: Grafts that recipients had were multivisceral, liver-intestinal, or isolated intestinal transplants. For around three years after anti-thymocyte globulin induction, all recipients took tacrolimus and steroids.

The CDR3 contains 14 residues. Looked up from germline, CDR1 is MNHNY and CDR2 is SVGAGI (reference sequence). The V end was cut by 0 bases, the J end by 1 base, with 7 bases between. Clones were read by immunoSEQ multiplex PCR, and TCRdb kept only the in-frame ones, dropping some. The sample includes over 100,000 clones, over 85% seen only once; the top ten take approximately 0.11%. Note on this clone: Antigen specificity is unknown.

The clonotype comes from a human donor who received an intestinal transplant. The source was unstimulated CD4+ T cells sorted from spleen or lymph node cells, collected before intestinal transplant. The chain employs TRBV6-6 and TRBJ2-7; no firm D call. The CDR3 nucleotides read TGTGCCAGCAGTTACTCCTCAGCTTCCTACGAGCAGTACTTC. It codes for CASSYSSASYEQYF.